This T cell receptor beta chain emerged from a study of Graves' ophthalmopathy and Graves' hyperthyroidism. Study-wide findings and caveats: Most clonotypes expanded in thyroid above 0.001 frequency were present in blood too.

Moderate-to-severe activity, CAS ≥3, NOSPECS ≥4 and a duration under 3 months were seen in donors with ophthalmopathy. Researchers turned away patients with other autoimmune diseases, uncontrolled infections, pregnancy or lactation. The source of the PBMCs was around 10 ml of fresh peripheral blood. In this sample, this clonotype turned up many times. Its target is not known. Investigators amplified TCR beta CDR3 regions from RNA transcripts. HTBI primers primed a first-round RT-PCR, and a second-round multiplex PCR followed. TCRdb re-analysed the multiplex PCR reads in MiXCR, keeping a single row per CDR3 protein. The data hold 210,000 or so distinct CDR3 sequences, with under 30% observed a single time. Trimming pared 2 bases from V and 2 bases from J, leaving 13 bases between. This CDR3 spans 15 amino acids. From germline, CDR1 is MNHEY and CDR2 SVGAGI.

The sequenced sample was peripheral blood. The sequence was obtained from a man over 45 with Graves' ophthalmopathy. This rearrangement joins TRBV6-5 to TRBJ2-7, with D possibly being TRBD2 (7 bases). For the CDR3, the DNA is TGTGCCAGCAGTTACGAAGGGGGGGGCGCCTACGAGCAGTACTTC. Protein sequence: CASSYEGGGAYEQYF.